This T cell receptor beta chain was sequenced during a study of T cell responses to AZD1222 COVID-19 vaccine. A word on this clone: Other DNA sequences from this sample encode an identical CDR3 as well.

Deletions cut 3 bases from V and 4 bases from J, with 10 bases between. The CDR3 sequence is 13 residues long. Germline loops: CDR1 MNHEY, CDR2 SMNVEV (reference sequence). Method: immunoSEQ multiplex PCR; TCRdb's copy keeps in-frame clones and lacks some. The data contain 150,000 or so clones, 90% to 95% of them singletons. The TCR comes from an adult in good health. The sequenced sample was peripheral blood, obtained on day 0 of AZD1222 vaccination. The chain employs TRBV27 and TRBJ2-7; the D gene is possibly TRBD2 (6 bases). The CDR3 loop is CASSLGGSYEQYF. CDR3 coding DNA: TGTGCCAGCAGTTTGGGAGGTTCGTACGAGCAGTACTTC.